The present T cell receptor beta chain was sequenced within a study of cytomegalovirus exposure and HLA in healthy donors. Study-level information: A prior analysis found around 110 million unique TCR beta sequences from around 180 million T cells.

A multiplex PCR was run with 60 Vbeta primers and 13 Jbeta primers. The data were produced by immunoSEQ multiplex PCR, yet TCRdb's version contains in-frame clones alone and is incomplete. The sample holds fewer than 200,000 clones, over 70% seen once. CDR1 is ENHRY, CDR2 SYGVKD, per germline. V lost 7 bases and J lost 6; bases outside the gene matches: 6. The CDR3 has 14 amino acids. This clone has just a few counts. The sample consisted of PBMCs. This sequence was found in a man aged 30 to 45 in good health and CMV-seronegative. The chain carries TRBV10-3 and TRBJ2-2; 9 nucleotides line up with TRBD1. The CDR3 DNA follows: TGTGCCATCACTGGGACAGGGAGGGCCGGGGAGCTGTTTTTT. This translates into CAITGTGRAGELFF.